The TCR beta chain under discussion was sequenced for a study of PD-1 blockade in classical Hodgkin lymphoma. About the research overall: Patients received nivolumab 3 mg/kg intravenously every 2 weeks.

Profiled with immunoSEQ multiplex PCR; TCRdb holds only in-frame clones, not every one. Found here are approximately 70,000 clones, about 93% of them singletons; the top ten hold about 7.8%. V was trimmed by 8 bases and J by 5 bases, leaving 20 bases between them. CDR3 length: 15 amino acids. Germline V gene lookup returns CDR1 MNHEY and CDR2 SMNVEV (reference sequence). Every single patient, without exception, relapsed after autologous stem cell transplantation, and brentuximab vedotin exposure varied. This chain connects TRBV27 to TRBJ2-3, with D maybe TRBD2 (5 bases). This TCR came from a human donor with classical Hodgkin lymphoma. This specimen consisted of peripheral blood mononuclear cells (PBMCs), obtained at baseline. CDR3 nucleotides: TGTGCCAGCCACATTAGTCCGGACTCCATAGATACGCAGTATTTT. This encodes CASHISPDSIDTQYF.